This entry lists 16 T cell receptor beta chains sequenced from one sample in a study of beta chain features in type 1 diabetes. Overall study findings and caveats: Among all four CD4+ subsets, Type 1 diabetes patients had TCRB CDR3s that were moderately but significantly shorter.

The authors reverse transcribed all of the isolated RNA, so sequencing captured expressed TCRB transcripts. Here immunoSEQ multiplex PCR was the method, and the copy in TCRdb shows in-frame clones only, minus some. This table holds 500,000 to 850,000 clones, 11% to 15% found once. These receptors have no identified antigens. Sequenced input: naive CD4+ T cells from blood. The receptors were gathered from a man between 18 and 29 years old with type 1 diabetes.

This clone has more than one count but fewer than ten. The CDR3 sequence is CAWSVAYEARGYF. The CDR3 coding sequence is TGTGCCTGGAGTGTAGCTTATGAGGCACGGGGGTACTTC. The chain links TRBV30 to TRBJ2-7; possibly TRBD2 for D (5 bases). Germline values: CDR1 GTSNPN, CDR2 SVGIG (reference sequence). The germline V and J ends were trimmed by 0 bases and 12 bases, with 18 bases remaining between them. The CDR3 loop spans 13 amino acids.

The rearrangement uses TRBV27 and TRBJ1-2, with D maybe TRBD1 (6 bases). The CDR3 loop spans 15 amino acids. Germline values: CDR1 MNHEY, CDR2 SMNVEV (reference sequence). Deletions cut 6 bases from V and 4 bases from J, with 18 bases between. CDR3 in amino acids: CASSRLGGRSYGYTF. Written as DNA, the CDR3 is TGTGCCAGCAGCCGTTTGGGGGGGCGTAGCTATGGCTACACCTTC.

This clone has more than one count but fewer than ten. The CDR3: CASSSLGTGLYSPLHF. In DNA, the CDR3 is TGTGCCAGCAGCTCCCTCGGGACAGGGTTATACTCACCCCTCCACTTT. J is TRBJ1-6 and V is TRBV7-2; 9 bases agree with TRBD1. The trim removed 4 bases at V and 10 bases at J, leaving 11 bases unmatched. The germline gives CDR1 SGHTA, CDR2 FQGNSA. This CDR3 spans 16 amino acids.

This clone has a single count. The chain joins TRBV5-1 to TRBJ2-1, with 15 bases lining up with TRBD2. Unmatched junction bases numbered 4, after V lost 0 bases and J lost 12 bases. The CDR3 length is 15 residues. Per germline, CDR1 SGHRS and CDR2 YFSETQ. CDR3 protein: CASSLDGTSGRRQFF. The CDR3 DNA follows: TGCGCCAGCAGCTTGGACGGGACTAGCGGGAGGAGGCAGTTCTTC.

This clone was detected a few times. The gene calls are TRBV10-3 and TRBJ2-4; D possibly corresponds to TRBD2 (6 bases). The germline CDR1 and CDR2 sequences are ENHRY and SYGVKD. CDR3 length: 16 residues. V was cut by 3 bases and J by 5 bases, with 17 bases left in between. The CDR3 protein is CAISDPLGRYENIQYF. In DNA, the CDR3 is TGTGCCATCAGTGATCCACTTGGGAGGTACGAAAACATTCAGTACTTC.

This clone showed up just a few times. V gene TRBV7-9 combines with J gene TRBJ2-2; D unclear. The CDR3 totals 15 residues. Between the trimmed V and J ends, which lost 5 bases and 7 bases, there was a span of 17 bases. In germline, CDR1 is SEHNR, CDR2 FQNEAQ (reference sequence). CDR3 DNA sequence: TGTGCCAGCAGCCCCCCTTTTGAGGCAGGCGGGGAGCTGTTTTTT. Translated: CASSPPFEAGGELFF.

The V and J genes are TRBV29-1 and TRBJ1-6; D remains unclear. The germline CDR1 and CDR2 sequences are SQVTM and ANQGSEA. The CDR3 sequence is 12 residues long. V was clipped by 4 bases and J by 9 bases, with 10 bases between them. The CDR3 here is CSVGDFGSPLHF. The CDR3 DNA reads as TGCAGCGTTGGTGACTTCGGTTCACCCCTCCACTTT.

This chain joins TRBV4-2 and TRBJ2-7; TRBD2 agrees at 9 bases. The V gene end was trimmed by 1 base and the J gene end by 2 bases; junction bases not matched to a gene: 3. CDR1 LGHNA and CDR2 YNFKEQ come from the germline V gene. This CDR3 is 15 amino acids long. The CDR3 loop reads CASSQAASGAYEQYF. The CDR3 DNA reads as TGTGCCAGCAGCCAAGCGGCTAGCGGGGCCTACGAGCAGTACTTC.

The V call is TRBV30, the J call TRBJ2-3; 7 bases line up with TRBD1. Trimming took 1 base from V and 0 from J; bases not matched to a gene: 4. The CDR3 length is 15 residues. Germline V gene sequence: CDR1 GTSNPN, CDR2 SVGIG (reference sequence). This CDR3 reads CAWSGKGASTDTQYF. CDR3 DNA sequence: TGTGCCTGGAGTGGTAAGGGGGCCAGCACAGATACGCAGTATTTT.

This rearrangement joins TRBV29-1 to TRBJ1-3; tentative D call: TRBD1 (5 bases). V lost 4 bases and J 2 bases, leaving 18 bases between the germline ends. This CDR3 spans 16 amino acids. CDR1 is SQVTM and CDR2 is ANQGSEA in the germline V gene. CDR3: CSVVDSNYRTGNTIYF. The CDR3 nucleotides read TGCAGCGTTGTAGACAGTAATTACAGAACTGGAAACACCATATATTTT.

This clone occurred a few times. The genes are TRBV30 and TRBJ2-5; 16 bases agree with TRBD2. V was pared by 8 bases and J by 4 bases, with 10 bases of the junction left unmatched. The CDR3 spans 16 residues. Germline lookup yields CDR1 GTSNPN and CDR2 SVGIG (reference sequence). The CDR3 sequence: CALSGTSGRGAETQYF. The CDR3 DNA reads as TGTGCCCTGTCCGGGACTAGCGGGAGGGGGGCAGAGACCCAGTACTTC.

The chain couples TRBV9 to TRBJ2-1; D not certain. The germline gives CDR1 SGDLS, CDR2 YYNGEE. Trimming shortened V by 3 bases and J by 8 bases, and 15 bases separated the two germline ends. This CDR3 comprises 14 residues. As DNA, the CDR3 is TGTGCCAGCAGCGCTCGGGCCCTCTTGGATGAGCAGTTCTTC. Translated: CASSARALLDEQFF.

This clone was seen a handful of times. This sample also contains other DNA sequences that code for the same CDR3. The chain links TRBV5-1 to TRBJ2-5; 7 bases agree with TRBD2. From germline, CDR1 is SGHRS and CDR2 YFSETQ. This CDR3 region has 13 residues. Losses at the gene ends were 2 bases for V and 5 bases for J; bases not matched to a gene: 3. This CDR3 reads CASSLAGKETQYF. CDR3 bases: TGCGCCAGCAGCTTAGCGGGAAAGGAGACCCAGTACTTC.

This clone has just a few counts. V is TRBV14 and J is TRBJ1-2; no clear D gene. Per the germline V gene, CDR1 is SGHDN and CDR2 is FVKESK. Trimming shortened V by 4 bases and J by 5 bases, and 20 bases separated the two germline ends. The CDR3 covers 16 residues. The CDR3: CASSPRSSGGQYGYTF. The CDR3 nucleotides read TGTGCCAGCAGCCCGAGATCGTCTGGAGGGCAATATGGCTACACCTTC.

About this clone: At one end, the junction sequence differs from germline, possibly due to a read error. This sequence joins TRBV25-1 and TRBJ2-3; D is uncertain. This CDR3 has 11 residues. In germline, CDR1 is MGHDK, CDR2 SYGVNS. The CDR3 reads CASSDPGWVEF. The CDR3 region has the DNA TGTGCCAGCAGTGATCCAGGTTGGGTCGAATTT.

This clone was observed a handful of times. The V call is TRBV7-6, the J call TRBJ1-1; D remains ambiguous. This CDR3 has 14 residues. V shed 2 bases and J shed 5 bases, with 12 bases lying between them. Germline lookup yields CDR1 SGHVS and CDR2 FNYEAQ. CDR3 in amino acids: CASSLKEGRTEAFF. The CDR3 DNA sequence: TGTGCCAGCAGCTTAAAAGAGGGTAGGACTGAAGCTTTCTTT.